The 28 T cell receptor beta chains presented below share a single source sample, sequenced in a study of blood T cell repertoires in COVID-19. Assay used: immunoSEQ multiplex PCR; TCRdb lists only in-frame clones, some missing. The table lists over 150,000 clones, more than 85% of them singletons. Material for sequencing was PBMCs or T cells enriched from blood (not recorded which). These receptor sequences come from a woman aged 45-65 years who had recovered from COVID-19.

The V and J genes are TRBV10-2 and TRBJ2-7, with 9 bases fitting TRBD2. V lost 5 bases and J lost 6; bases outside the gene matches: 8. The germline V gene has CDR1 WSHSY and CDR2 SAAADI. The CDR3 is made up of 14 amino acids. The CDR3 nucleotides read TGCGCCAGCAGTAGTAGCGGGAGCATAGGCGAGCAGTACTTC. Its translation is CASSSSGSIGEQYF.

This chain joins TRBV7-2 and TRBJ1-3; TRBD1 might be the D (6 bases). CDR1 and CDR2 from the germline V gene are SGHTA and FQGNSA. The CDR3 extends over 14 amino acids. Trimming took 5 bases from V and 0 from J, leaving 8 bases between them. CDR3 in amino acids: CASSTGFSGNTIYF. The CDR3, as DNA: TGTGCCAGCAGCACAGGGTTCTCTGGAAACACCATATATTTT. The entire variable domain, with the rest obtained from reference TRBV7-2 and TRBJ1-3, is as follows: GAGVSQSPSNKVTEKGKDVELRCDPISGHTALYWYRQSLGQGLEFLIYFQGNSAPDKSGLPSDRFSAERTGGSVSTLTIQRTQQEDSAVYLCASSTGFSGNTIYFGEGSWLTVV.

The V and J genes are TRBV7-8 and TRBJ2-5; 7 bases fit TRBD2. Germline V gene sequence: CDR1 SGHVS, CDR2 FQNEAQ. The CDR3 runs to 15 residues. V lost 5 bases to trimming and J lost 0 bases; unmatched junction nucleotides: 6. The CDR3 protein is CASSMYLADQETQYF. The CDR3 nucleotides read TGTGCCAGCAGCATGTATCTAGCGGACCAAGAGACCCAGTACTTC.

The CDR3 sequence is CASSLDRVPEAFF. CDR3 in DNA: TGTGCCAGCAGCTTGGACAGGGTCCCTGAAGCTTTCTTT. This chain uses TRBV5-4 with TRBJ1-1, with D tentatively TRBD1 (6 bases). The germline V and J ends were trimmed by 0 bases and 6 bases, with 9 bases remaining between them. CDR3 length: 13 amino acids. CDR1 and CDR2 from the germline V gene are SGHNT and YYREEE (reference sequence).

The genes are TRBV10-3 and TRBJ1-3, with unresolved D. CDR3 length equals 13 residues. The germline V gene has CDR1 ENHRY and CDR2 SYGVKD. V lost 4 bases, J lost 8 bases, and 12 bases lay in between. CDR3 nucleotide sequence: TGTGCCATCAGTGGAGGGATCGAGGACACCATATATTTT. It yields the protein CAISGGIEDTIYF.

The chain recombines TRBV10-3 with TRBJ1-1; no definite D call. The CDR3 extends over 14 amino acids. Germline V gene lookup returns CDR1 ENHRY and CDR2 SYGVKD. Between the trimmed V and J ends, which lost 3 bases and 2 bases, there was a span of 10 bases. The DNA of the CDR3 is TGTGCCATCAGTGATCCGGGTCGTAACACTGAAGCTTTCTTT. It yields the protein CAISDPGRNTEAFF.

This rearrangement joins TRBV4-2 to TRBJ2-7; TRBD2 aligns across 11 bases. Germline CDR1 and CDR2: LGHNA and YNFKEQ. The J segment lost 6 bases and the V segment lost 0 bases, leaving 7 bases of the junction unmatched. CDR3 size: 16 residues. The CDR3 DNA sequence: TGTGCCAGCAGCCAAGATGAAACTAGCGGGAGCCGCGAGCAGTACTTC. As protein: CASSQDETSGSREQYF.

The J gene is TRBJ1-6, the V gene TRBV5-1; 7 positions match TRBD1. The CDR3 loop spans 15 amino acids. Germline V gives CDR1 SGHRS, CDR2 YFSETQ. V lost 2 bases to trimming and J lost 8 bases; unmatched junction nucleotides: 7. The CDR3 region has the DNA TGCGCCAGCAGCTTCATGACAGGGACGGATTCACCCCTCCACTTT. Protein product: CASSFMTGTDSPLHF.

In nucleotides, the CDR3 is TGTGCCAGCAACAGGGGGGGATATGAAAAACTGTTTTTT. Translating gives CASNRGGYEKLFF. The V call is TRBV6-5, the J call TRBJ1-4; TRBD1 aligns across 8 bases. Trimming at V came to 7 bases and at J to 6 bases, leaving 4 bases not matched to a gene. The germline CDR1 and CDR2 sequences are MNHEY and SVGAGI. The CDR3 extends over 13 amino acids.

CDR3: CASSELADTGELFF. For the CDR3, the DNA is TGTGCCAGCAGTGAACTAGCGGACACCGGGGAGCTGTTTTTT. The V and J genes are TRBV6-1 and TRBJ2-2, with TRBD2 identical over 7 bases. The CDR3 consists of 14 residues. Germline CDR1 MNHNS, CDR2 SASEGT. Trimming took 2 bases from V and 3 from J; bases not matched to a gene: 0.

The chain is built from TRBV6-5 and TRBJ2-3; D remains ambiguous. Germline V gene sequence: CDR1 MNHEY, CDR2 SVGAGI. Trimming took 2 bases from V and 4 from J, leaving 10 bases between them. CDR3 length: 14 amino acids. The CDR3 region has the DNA TGTGCCAGCAGTTACGACTCTTGGGCAGATACGCAGTATTTT. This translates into CASSYDSWADTQYF.

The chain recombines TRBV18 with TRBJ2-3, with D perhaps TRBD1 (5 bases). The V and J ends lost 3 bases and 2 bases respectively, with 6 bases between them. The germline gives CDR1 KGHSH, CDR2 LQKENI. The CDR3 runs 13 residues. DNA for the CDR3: TGTGCCAGCTCACCGACAGTCACAGATACGCAGTATTTT. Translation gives CASSPTVTDTQYF.

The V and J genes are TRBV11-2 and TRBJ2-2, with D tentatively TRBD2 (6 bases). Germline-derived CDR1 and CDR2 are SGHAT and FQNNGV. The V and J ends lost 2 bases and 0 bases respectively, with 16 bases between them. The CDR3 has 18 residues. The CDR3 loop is CASSLWTVSGANTGELFF. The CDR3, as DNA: TGTGCCAGCAGCTTATGGACCGTATCGGGGGCGAACACCGGGGAGCTGTTTTTT.

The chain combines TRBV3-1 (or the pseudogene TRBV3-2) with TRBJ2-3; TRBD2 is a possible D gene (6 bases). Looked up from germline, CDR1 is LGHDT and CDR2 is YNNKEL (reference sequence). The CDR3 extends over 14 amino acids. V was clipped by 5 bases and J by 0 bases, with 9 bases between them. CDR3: CASSFSGSTDTQYF. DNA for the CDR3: TGTGCCAGCAGCTTTAGCGGTAGCACAGATACGCAGTATTTT.

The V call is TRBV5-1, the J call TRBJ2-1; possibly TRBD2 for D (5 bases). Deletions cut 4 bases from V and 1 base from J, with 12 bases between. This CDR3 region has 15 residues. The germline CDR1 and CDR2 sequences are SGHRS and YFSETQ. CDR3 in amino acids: CASSPGPGSYNEQFF. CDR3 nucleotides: TGCGCCAGCAGCCCCGGGCCGGGATCCTACAATGAGCAGTTCTTC.

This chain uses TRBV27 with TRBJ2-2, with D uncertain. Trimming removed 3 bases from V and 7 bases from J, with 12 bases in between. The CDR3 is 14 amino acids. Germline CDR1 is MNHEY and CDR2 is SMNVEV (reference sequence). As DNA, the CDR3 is TGTGCCAGCAGTTTTGGCGAAGGCGGCGGGGAGCTGTTTTTT. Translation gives CASSFGEGGGELFF.

CDR3 sequence (DNA): TGTGCCAGCAGGGCGGACAGCTCTGGAAACACCATATATTTT. Translated: CASRADSSGNTIYF. The chain combines TRBV2 with TRBJ1-3; a weak D match, TRBD1 (6 bases). V gave up 6 bases and J gave up 0 bases, with 9 bases separating them. Germline V CDR1 and CDR2: SNHLY, FYNNEI. This CDR3 has 14 residues.

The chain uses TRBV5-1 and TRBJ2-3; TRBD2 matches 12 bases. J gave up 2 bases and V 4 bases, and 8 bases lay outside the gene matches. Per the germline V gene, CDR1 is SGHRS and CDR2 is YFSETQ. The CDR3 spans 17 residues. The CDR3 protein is CASSLATSGSVTDTQYF. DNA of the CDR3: TGCGCCAGCAGCCTTGCGACTAGCGGGAGTGTCACAGATACGCAGTATTTT.

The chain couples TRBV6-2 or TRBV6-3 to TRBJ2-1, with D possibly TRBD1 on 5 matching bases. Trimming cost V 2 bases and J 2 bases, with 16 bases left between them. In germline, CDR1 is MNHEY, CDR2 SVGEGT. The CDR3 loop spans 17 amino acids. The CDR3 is CASSYLPRRGAYNEQFF. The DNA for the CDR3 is TGTGCCAGCAGTTACCTACCTAGAAGGGGTGCCTACAATGAGCAGTTCTTC.

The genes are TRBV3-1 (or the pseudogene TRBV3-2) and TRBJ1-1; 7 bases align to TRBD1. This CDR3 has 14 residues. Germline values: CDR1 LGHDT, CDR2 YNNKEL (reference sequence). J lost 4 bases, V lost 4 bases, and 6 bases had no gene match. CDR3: CASSRSGGSTEAFF. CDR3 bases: TGTGCCAGCAGCCGCTCAGGGGGGAGCACTGAAGCTTTCTTT.

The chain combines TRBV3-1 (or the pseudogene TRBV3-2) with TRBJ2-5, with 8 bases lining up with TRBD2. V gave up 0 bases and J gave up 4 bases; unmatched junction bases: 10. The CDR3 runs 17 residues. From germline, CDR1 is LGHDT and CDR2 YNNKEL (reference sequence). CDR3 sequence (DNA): TGTGCCAGCAGCCAAGATCCCCCCGGGAGGGGGGCAGAGACCCAGTACTTC. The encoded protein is CASSQDPPGRGAETQYF.

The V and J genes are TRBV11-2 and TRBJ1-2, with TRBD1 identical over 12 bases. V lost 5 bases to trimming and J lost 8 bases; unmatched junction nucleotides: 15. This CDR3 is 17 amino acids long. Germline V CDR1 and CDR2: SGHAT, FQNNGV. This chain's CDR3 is CASSPTLGTGGLGGYTF. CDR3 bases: TGTGCCAGCAGCCCCACTCTGGGGACAGGGGGCTTGGGCGGCTACACCTTC.

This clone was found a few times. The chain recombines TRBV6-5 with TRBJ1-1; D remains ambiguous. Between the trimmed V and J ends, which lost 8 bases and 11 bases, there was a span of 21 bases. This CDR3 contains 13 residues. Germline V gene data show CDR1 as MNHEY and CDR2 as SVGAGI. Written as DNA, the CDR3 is TGTGCCAGCTACCGGGGTAAACTTATGGATGCTTTCTTT. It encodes CASYRGKLMDAFF.

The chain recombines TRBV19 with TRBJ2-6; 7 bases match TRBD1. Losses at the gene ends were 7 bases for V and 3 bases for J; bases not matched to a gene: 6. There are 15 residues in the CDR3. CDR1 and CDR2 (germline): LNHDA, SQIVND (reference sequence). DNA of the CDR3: TGTGCCAGTACCCGACAGGGTTTTGGGGCCAACGTCCTGACTTTC. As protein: CASTRQGFGANVLTF.

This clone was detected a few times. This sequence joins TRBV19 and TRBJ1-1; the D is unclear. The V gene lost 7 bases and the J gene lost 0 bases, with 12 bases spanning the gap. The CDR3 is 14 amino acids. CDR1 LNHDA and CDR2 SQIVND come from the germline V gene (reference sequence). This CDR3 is CASIEGAVNTEAFF. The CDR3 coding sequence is TGTGCCAGTATAGAGGGCGCAGTGAACACTGAAGCTTTCTTT.

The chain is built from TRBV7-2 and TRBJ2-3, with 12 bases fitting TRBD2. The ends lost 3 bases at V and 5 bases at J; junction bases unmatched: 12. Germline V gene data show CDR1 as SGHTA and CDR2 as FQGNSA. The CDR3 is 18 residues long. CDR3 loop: CASSFLAGGPYSEDTQYF. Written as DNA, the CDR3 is TGTGCCAGCAGCTTTCTAGCGGGAGGGCCTTATTCTGAAGATACGCAGTATTTT.

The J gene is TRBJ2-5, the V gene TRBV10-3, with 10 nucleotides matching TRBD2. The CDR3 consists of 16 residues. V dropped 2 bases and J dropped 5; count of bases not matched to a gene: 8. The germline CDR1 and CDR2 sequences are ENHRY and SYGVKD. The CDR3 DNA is TGTGCCATCAGTGAGAGAGTAGCGGGAGGCAAGGAGACCCAGTACTTC. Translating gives CAISERVAGGKETQYF.

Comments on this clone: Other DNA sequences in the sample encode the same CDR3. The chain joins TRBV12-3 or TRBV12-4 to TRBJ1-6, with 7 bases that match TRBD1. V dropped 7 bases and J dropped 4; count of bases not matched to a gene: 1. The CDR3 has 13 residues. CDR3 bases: TGTGCCAGCACGGGACAGTATAATTCACCCCTCCACTTT. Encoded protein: CASTGQYNSPLHF.